Below are 8 T cell receptor beta chains sequenced from a single sample in a study of OX40 agonist ivuxolimab in advanced cancers. Only in-frame clones appear in the TCRdb table, and some are missing; sequencing was by immunoSEQ multiplex PCR. The table has approximately 68,000 clones, more than 85% seen once. The sequences come from CD4+ or CD8+ T cells sorted from blood, collected in a trial of the OX40 agonist ivuxolimab. The receptors were sampled from an adult with an advanced solid tumor such as melanoma, head and neck, liver or kidney cancer.

The V and J genes are TRBV11-2 and TRBJ1-2, with TRBD1 identical over 9 bases. CDR1 and CDR2 (germline): SGHAT, FQNNGV. The V segment lost 3 bases and the J segment 7 bases; nucleotides outside the gene matches: 21. This CDR3 region has 19 residues. CDR3 DNA: TGTGCCAGCAGCTTTTTCTTGCCGGGACAGGGAGATGTATCGGGTGGCTACACCTTC. Translated, it gives CASSFFLPGQGDVSGGYTF.

The V call is TRBV30, the J call TRBJ2-7; 10 bases are shared with TRBD1. The junction had 5 bases not matched to a gene; V was cut back by 5 bases and J by 4 bases. The length of the CDR3 is 13 residues. CDR1 and CDR2 from the germline V gene are GTSNPN and SVGIG (reference sequence). CDR3 sequence (DNA): TGTGCCTGGTCCCCGGGACAGGGGTACGAGCAGTACTTC. Translating it yields CAWSPGQGYEQYF.

This chain joins TRBV5-1 and TRBJ1-2; D remains unclear. In germline, CDR1 is SGHRS, CDR2 YFSETQ. The CDR3 is 14 residues long. Deletions cut 0 bases from V and 7 bases from J, with 13 bases between. DNA of the CDR3: TGCGCCAGCAGCTTGGCCCCGTCTTTGGGTGGCTACACCTTC. This gives the protein CASSLAPSLGGYTF.

The gene calls are TRBV7-6 and TRBJ2-3; D ambiguous. The CDR3 is made up of 15 amino acids. Germline V gene sequence: CDR1 SGHVS, CDR2 FNYEAQ. V lost 1 base and J lost 0, with 8 bases in between. This CDR3 reads CASSLEQSSTDTQYF. The CDR3 bases are TGTGCCAGCAGCTTAGAACAGTCAAGCACAGATACGCAGTATTTT.

J is TRBJ1-2 and V is TRBV29-1, with TRBD1 matching over 7 bases. The J segment lost 1 base and the V segment lost 3 bases, leaving 5 bases of the junction unmatched. The CDR3 is made up of 14 amino acids. In germline, CDR1 is SQVTM, CDR2 ANQGSEA. CDR3 region: CSVEYRGFNYGYTF. Here the CDR3 DNA reads TGCAGCGTTGAGTACAGGGGCTTTAACTATGGCTACACCTTC. The full variable domain, rest sourced from reference TRBV29-1 and TRBJ1-2, is SAVISQKPSRDICQRGTSLTIQCQVDSQVTMMFWYRQQPGQSLTLIATANQGSEATYESGFVIDKFPISRPNLTFSTLTVSNMSPEDSSIYLCSVEYRGFNYGYTFGSGTRLTVV.

The chain has TRBV7-9 and TRBJ2-1; TRBD2 matches 9 bases. CDR3 size: 17 residues. Trimming took 4 bases from V and 6 from J; bases not matched to a gene: 13. Germline values: CDR1 SEHNR, CDR2 FQNEAQ (reference sequence). The CDR3 bases are TGTGCCAGCAGCTCCTATTTAGCGGGGGCCGTGATCAATGAGCAGTTCTTC. Translating gives CASSSYLAGAVINEQFF. Full variable domain (outside the CDR3, taken from reference TRBV7-9 and TRBJ2-1): DTGVSQNPRHKITKRGQNVTFRCDPISEHNRLYWYRQTLGQGPEFLTYFQNEAQLEKSRLLSDRFSAERPKGSFSTLEIQRTEQGDSAMYLCASSSYLAGAVINEQFFGPGTRLTVL.

Remarks on this clone: The same CDR3 arises from other DNA sequences in this sample as well. The rearrangement joins TRBV27 to TRBJ1-5; D unresolved. The CDR3 is made up of 15 amino acids. Between the trimmed V and J ends, which lost 4 bases and 0 bases, there was a span of 10 bases. CDR1 and CDR2 (germline): MNHEY, SMNVEV (reference sequence). The CDR3 DNA reads as TGTGCCAGCAGTTCATACAGCAATAGCAATCAGCCCCAGCATTTT. It is translated as CASSSYSNSNQPQHF.

The V call is TRBV19, the J call TRBJ2-1; no clear D. The CDR3 contains 19 residues. V was shortened by 2 bases and J by 4 bases, with 24 bases between the two germline ends. Germline values: CDR1 LNHDA, CDR2 SQIVND (reference sequence). CDR3 in amino acids: CASSINSWAHWAIYNEQFF. In DNA form, the CDR3 reads TGTGCCAGTAGTATAAACTCATGGGCCCATTGGGCCATATACAATGAGCAGTTCTTC.